This T cell receptor (beta chain) was recovered during a study of cytomegalovirus exposure and HLA in healthy donors. Study observations and caveats: Later examination showed HLA-associated TCR beta chains had greater clonal expansion than equally common others. Several of the most significant clusters appeared, in a later analysis, to be linked to common viral pathogens.

13 Jbeta primers and 60 Vbeta primers were used for the PCR. Data came from immunoSEQ multiplex PCR; TCRdb stores just in-frame clones and leaves some out. This repertoire shows around 100,000 clones, roughly 79% found once; its top ten account for approximately 2%. To note about this clone: Antigen: not known.

Germline V gives CDR1 SEHNR, CDR2 FQNEAQ (reference sequence). The V end lost 5 bases, the J end lost 3 bases, and 11 bases lay between the germline ends. This CDR3 has 14 amino acids. The sequence came from a woman in her 40s in good health and CMV-seronegative. Sample: PBMCs. The V gene is TRBV7-9, the J gene TRBJ1-3, with D perhaps TRBD1 (5 bases). The chain's CDR3 is CASSQGGVGNTIYF. The CDR3 DNA reads as TGTGCCAGCAGCCAAGGAGGGGTTGGAAACACCATATATTTT.